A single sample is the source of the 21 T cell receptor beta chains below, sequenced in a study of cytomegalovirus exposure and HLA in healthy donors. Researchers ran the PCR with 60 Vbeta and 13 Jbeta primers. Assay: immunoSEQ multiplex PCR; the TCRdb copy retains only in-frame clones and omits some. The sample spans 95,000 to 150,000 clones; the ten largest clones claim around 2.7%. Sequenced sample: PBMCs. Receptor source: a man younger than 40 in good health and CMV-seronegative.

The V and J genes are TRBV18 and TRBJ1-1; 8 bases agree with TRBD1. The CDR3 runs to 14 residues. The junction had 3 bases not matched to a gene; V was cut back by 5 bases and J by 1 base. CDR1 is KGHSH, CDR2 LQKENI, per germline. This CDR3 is CASSKDRENTEAFF. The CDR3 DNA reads TGTGCCAGCTCAAAGGACAGGGAGAACACTGAAGCTTTCTTT.

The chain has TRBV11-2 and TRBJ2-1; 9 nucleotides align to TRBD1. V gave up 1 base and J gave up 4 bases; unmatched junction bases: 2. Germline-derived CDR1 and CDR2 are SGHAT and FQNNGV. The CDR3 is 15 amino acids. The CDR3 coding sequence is TGTGCCAGCAGCTTAGGGGACAGGGCTTACAATGAGCAGTTCTTC. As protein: CASSLGDRAYNEQFF.

CDR3 sequence: CASSLGEGEQEKLFF. The CDR3 coding sequence is TGCGCCAGCAGCTTGGGTGAAGGGGAACAGGAAAAACTGTTTTTT. V is TRBV5-1 and J is TRBJ1-4; perhaps TRBD1 as D (5 bases). Germline lookup yields CDR1 SGHRS and CDR2 YFSETQ. V was shortened by 0 bases and J by 8 bases, with 14 bases between the two germline ends. This CDR3 contains 15 residues.

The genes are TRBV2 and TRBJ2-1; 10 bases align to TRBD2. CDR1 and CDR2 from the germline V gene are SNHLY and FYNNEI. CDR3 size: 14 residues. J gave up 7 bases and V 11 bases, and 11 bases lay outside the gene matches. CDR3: CAVREAGGPNEQFF. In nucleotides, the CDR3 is TGTGCCGTTAGGGAAGCGGGAGGGCCGAATGAGCAGTTCTTC. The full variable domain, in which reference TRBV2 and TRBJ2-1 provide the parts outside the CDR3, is EPEVTQTPSHQVTQMGQEVILRCVPISNHLYFYWYRQILGQKVEFLVSFYNNEISEKSEIFDDQFSVERPDGSNFTLKIRSTKLEDSAMYFCAVREAGGPNEQFFGPGTRLTVL.

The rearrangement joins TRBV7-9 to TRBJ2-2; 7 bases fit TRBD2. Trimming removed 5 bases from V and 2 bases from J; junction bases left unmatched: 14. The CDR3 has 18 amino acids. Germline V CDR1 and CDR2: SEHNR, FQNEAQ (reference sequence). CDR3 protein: CASSPRSSSGVNTGELFF. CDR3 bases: TGTGCCAGCAGCCCTAGGTCCAGCAGCGGGGTCAACACCGGGGAGCTGTTTTTT.

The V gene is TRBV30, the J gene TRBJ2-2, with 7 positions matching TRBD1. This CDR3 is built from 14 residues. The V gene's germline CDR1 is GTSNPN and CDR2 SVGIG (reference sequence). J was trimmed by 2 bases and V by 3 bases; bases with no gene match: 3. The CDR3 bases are TGTGCCTGGAGGACAGGGAGAAACACCGGGGAGCTGTTTTTT. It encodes CAWRTGRNTGELFF.

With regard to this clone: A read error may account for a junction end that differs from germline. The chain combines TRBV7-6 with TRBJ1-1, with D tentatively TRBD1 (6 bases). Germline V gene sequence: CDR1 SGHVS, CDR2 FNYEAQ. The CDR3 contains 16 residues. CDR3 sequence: CVSSLKGDYMNTEAFF. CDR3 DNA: TGTGTCAGCAGCTTAAAGGGGGATTACATGAACACTGAAGCTTTCTTT.

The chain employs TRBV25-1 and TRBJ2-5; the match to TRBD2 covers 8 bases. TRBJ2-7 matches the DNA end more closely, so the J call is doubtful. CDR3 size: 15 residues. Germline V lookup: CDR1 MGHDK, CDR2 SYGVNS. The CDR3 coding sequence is TGTGCCAGCAGTGAAGAGCTAGCGGGTTCATACGAGCAGTACTTC. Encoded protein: CASSEELAGSYEQYF.

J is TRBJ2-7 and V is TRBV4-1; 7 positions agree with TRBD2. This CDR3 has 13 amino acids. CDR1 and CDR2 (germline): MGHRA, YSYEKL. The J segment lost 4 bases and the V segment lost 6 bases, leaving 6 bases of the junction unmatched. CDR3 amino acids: CASSLGGDYEQYF. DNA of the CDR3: TGCGCCAGCAGTCTTGGGGGGGATTACGAGCAGTACTTC.

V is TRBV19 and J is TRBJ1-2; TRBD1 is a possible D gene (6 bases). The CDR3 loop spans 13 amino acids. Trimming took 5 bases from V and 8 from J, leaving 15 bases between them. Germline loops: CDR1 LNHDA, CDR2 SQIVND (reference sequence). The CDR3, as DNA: TGTGCCAGTAGTTTCACAGGGTTGGGCGGCTACACCTTC. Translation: CASSFTGLGGYTF.

The CDR3 DNA is TGTGCCAGCAGCCAGTGGGTCCTAGACACTGAAGCTTTCTTT. It encodes CASSQWVLDTEAFF. J is TRBJ1-1 and V is TRBV7-3; D unclear. This CDR3 has 14 amino acids. The germline V and J ends were trimmed by 5 bases and 3 bases, with 13 bases remaining between them. Germline CDR1 and CDR2: SGHTA and FQGTGA.

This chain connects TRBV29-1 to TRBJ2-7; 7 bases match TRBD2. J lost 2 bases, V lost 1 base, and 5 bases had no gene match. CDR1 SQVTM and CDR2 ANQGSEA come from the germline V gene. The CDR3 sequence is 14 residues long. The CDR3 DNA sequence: TGCAGCGTTGAAGCTCGGGGGGAAACCTACGAGCAGTACTTC. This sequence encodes CSVEARGETYEQYF.

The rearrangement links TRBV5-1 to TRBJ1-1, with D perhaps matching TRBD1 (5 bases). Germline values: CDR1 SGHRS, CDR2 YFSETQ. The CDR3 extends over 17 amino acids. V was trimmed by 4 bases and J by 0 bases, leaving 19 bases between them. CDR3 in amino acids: CASSGGTQGYMNTEAFF. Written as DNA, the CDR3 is TGCGCCAGCAGCGGCGGGACTCAGGGATATATGAACACTGAAGCTTTCTTT.

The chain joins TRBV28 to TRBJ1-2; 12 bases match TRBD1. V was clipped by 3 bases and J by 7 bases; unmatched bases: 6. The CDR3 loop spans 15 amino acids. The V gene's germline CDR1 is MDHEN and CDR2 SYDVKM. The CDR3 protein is CASSFSGTGGSGYTF. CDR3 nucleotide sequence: TGTGCCAGCAGTTTCTCCGGGACAGGGGGCTCTGGCTACACCTTC.

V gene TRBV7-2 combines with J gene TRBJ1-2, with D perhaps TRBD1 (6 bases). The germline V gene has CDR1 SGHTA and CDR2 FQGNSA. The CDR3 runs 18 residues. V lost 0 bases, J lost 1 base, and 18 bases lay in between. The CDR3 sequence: CASSLAGAGRINNYGYTF. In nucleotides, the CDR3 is TGTGCCAGCAGCTTAGCGGGGGCAGGGCGCATAAATAACTATGGCTACACCTTC.

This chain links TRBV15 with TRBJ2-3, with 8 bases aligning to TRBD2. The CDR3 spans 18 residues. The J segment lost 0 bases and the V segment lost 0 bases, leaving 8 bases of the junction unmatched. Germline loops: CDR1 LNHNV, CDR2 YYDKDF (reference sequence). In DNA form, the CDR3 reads TGTGCCACCAGCAGAGAAGCGGGAGAGGGATCTAGCACAGATACGCAGTATTTT. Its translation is CATSREAGEGSSTDTQYF.

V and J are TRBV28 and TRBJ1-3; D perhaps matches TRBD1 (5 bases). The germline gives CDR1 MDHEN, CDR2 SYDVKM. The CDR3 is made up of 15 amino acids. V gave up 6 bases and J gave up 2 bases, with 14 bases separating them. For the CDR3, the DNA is TGTGCCAGCAGCCCAGACGACAGCACTGGAAACACCATATATTTT. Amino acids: CASSPDDSTGNTIYF.

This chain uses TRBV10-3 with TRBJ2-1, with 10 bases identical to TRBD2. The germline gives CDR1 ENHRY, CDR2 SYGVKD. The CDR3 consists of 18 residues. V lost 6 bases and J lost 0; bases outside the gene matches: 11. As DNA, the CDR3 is TGTGCCATCAGGACGGGACTAGCGCTAAGAAGCTCCTACAATGAGCAGTTCTTC. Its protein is CAIRTGLALRSSYNEQFF.

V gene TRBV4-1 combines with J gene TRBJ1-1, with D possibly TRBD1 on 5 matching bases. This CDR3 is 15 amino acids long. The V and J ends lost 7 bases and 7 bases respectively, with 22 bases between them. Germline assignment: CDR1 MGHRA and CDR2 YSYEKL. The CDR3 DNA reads TGCGCCAGCACCTCTGGCTCTAGGGGTGCGAATGAAGCTTTCTTT. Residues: CASTSGSRGANEAFF.

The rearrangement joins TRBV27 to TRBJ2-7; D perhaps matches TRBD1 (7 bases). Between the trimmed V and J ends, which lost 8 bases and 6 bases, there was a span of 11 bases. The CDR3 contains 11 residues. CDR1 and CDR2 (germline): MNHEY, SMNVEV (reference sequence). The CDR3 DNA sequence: TGTGCCAGCTCAGGGGGGTTCGAGCAGTACTTC. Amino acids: CASSGGFEQYF.

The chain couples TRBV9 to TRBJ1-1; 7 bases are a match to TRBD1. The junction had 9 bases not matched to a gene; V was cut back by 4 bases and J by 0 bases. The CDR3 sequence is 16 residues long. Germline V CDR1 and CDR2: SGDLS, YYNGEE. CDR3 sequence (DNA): TGTGCCAGCAGCATGGCAGGGGGAGAGGTGAACACTGAAGCTTTCTTT. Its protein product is CASSMAGGEVNTEAFF.